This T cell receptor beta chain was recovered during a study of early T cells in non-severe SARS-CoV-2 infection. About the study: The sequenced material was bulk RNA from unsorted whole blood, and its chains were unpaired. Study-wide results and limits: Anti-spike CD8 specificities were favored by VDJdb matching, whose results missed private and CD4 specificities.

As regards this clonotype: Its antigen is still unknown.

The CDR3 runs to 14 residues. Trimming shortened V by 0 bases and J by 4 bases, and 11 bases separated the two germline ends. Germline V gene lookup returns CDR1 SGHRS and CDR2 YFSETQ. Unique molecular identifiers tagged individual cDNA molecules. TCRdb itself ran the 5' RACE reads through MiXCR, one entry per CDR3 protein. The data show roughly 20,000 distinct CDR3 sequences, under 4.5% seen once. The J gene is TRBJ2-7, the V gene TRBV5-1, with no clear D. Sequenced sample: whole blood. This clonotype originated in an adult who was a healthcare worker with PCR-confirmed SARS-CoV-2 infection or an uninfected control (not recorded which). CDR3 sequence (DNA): TGCGCCAGCAGCTTGGCCTCAGTTGGATACGAGCAGTACTTC. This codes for CASSLASVGYEQYF.